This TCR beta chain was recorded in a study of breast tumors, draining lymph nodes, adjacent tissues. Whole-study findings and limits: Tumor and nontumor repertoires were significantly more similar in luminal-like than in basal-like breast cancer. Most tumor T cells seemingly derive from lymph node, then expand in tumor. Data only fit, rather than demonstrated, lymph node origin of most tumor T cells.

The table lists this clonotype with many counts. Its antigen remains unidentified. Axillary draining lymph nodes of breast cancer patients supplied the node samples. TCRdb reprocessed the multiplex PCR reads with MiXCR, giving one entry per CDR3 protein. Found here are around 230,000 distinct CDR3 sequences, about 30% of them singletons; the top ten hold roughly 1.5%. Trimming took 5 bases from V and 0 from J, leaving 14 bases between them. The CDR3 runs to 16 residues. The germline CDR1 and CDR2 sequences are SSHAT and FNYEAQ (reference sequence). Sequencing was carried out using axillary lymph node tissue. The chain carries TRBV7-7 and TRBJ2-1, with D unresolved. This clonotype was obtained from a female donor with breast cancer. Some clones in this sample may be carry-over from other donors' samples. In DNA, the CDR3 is TGTGCCAGCAGCCCCCCCCAGAGCCCCTCCTACAATGAGCAGTTCTTC. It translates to CASSPPQSPSYNEQFF.